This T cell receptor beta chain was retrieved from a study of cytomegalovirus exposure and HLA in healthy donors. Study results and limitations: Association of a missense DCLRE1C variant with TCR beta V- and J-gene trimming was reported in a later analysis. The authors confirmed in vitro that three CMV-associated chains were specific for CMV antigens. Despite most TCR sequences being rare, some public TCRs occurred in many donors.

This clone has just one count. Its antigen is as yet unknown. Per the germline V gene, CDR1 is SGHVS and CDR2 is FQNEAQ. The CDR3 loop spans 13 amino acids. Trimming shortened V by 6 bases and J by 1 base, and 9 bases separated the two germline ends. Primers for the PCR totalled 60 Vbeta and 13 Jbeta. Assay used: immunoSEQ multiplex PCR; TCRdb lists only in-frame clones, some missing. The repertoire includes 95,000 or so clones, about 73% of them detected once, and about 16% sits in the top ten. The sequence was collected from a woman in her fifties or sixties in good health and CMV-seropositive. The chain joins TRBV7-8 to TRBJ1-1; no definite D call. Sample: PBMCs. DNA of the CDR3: TGTGCCAGCAGGAGGGCCTCGAACACTGAAGCTTTCTTT. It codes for CASRRASNTEAFF. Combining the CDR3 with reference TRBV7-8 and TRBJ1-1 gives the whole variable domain GAGVSQSPRYKVAKRGQDVALRCDPISGHVSLFWYQQALGQGPEFLTYFQNEAQLDKSGLPSDRFFAERPEGSVSTLKIQRTQQEDSAVYLCASRRASNTEAFFGQGTRLTVV.